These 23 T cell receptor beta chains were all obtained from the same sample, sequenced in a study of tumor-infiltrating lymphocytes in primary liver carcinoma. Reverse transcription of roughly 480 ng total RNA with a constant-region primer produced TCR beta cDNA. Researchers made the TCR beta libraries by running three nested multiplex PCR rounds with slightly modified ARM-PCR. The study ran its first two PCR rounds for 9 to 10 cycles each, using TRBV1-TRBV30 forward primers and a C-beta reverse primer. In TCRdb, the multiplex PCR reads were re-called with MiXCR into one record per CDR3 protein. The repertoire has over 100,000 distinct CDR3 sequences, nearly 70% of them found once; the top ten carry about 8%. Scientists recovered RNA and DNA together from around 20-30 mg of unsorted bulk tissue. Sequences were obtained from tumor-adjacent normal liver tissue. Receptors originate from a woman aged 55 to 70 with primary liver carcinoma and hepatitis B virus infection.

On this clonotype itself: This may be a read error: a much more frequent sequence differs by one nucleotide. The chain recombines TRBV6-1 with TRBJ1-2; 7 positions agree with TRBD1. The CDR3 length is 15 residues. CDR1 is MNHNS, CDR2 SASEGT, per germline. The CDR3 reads CASSEGQGVLHGYAF. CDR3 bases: TGTGCCAGCAGTGAAGGGCAGGGGGTACTCCATGGCTACGCCTTC.

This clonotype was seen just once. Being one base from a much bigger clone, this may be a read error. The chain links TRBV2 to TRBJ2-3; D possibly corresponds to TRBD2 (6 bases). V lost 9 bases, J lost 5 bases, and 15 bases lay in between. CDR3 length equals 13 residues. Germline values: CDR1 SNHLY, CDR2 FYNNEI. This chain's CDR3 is CARRLVGGDTQYF. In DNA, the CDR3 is TGTGCCAGAAGACTAGTGGGCGGAGATACGCAGTATTTT.

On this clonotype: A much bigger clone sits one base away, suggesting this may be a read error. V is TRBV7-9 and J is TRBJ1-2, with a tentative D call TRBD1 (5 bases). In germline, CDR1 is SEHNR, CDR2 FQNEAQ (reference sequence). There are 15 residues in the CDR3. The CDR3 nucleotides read TGTGTCAGCCGGGGTCTTGGGAGGGACTCACATGGCTACACCTTC. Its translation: CVSRGLGRDSHGYTF.

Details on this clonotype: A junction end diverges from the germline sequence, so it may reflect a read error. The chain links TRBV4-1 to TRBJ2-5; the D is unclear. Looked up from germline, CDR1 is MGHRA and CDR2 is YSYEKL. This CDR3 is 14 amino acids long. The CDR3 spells CDSSYVGAKETQYF. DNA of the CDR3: TGCGACAGCAGCTACGTCGGAGCAAAAGAGACCCAGTATTTC.

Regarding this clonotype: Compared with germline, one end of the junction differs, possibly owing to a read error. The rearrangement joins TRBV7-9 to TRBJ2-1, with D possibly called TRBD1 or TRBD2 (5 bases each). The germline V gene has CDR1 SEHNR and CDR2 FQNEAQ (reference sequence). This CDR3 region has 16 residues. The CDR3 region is CASSPGPSSIDNEQFF. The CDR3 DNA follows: TGTGCCAGCAGCCCAGGGCCTAGCAGTATAGACAATGAGCAGTTCTTT.

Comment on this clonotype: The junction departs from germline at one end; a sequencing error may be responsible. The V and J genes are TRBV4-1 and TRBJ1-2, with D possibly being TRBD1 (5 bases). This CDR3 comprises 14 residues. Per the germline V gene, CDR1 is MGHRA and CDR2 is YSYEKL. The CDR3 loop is CASSQLRENYDYTF. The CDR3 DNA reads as TGCGCCAGCAGCCAACTCAGGGAGAACTATGACTACACCTTC.

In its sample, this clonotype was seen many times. CDR3 region: CASRQGSAGNTIYF. The CDR3 DNA is TGCGCCAGCCGACAGGGCTCGGCTGGAAACACCATATATTTT. V and J are TRBV5-1 and TRBJ1-3; 7 bases match TRBD1. Per germline, CDR1 SGHRS and CDR2 YFSETQ. This CDR3 region has 14 residues. The trim removed 7 bases at V and 2 bases at J, leaving 6 bases unmatched.

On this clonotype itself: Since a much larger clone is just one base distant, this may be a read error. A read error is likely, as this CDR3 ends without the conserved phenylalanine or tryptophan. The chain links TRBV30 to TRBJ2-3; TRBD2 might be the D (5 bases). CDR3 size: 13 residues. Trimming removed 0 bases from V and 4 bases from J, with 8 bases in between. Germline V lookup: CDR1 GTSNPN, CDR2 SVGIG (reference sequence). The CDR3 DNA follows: TGTGCCTGGAGTGTCTCGCGGGCAGATACGCAGTATCTT. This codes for CAWSVSRADTQYL.

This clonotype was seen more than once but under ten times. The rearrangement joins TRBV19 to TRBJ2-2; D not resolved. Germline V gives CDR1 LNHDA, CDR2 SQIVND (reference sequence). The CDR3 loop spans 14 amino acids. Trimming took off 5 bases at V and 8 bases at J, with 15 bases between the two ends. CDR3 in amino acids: CASSPLTIGGELFF. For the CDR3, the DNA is TGTGCCAGTAGTCCCCTAACTATCGGTGGGGAGCTGTTTTTT. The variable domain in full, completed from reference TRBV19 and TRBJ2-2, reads DGGITQSPKYLFRKEGQNVTLSCEQNLNHDAMYWYRQDPGQGLRLIYYSQIVNDFQKGDIAEGYSVSREKKESFPLTVTSAQKNPTAFYLCASSPLTIGGELFFGEGSRLTVL.

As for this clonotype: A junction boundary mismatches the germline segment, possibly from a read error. The CDR3 here is CDSSSDGRLRSEKLFF. The CDR3 DNA is TGTGACAGCAGCTCAGATGGACGCCTTAGAAGTGAAAAACTGTTTTTT. V is TRBV11-2 and J is TRBJ1-4; D ambiguous. Germline V gene lookup returns CDR1 SGHAT and CDR2 FQNNGV. The CDR3 is 16 residues long.

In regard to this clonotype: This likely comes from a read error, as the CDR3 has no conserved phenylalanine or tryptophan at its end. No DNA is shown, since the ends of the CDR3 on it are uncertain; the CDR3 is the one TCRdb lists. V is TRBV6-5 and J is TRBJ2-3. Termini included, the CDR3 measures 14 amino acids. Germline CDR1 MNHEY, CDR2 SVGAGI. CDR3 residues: CASIRLSGSYTQYY.

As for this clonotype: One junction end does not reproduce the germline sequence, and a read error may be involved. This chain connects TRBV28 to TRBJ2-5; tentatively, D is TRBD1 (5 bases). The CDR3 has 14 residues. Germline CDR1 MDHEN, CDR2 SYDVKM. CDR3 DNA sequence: TGTGCCAGCTGTTTATGGTCCAGGGAAGAGACCCAGTACTTC. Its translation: CASCLWSREETQYF.

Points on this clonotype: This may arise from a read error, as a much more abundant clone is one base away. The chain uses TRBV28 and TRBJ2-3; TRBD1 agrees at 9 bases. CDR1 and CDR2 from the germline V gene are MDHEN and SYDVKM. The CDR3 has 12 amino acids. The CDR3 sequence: CANSFNRGRTDF. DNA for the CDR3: TGTGCCAACAGTTTTAACAGGGGGCGTACAGATTTT. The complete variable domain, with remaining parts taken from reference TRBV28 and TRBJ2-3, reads DVKVTQSSRYLVKRTGEKVFLECVQDMDHENMFWYRQDPGLGLRLIYFSYDVKMKEKGDIPEGYSVSREKKERFSLILESASTNQTSMYLCANSFNRGRTDFGPGTRLTVL.

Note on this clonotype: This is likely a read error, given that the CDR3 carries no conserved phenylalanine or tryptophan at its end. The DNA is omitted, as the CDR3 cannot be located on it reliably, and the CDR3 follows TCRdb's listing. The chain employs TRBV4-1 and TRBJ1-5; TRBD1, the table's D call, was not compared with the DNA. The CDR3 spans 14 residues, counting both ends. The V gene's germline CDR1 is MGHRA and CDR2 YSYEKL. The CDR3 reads CASSLEQGWQPRHY.

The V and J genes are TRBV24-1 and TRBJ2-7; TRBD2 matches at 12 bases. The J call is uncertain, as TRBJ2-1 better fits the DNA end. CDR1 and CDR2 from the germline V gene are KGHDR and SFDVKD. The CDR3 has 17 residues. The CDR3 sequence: CATSDTSRTSGINEQFF. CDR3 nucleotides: TGTGCCACCAGTGATACCTCAAGGACTAGCGGGATCAATGAGCAGTTCTTC.

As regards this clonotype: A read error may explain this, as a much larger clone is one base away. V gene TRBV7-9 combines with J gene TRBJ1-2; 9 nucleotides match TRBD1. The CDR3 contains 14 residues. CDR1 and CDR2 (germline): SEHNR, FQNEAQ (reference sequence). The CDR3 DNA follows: TGTGCCAACAGCTTAAACAGGGGGCCCTATGGCTACACCTTC. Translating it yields CANSLNRGPYGYTF.

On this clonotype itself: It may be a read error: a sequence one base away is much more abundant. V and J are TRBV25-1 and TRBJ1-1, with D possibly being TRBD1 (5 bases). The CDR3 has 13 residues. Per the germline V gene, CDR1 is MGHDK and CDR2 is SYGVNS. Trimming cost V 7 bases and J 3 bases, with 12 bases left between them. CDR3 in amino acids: CASTELGHTEAFF. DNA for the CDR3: TGTGCCAGCACTGAGCTGGGGCACACTGAAGCTTTCTTT.

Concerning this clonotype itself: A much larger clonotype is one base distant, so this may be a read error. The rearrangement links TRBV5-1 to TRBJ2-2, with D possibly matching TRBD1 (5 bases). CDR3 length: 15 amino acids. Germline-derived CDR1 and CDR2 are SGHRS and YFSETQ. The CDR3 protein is CANSLQAPNTGELFF. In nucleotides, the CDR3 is TGCGCCAACAGCTTACAGGCGCCGAACACCGGGGAGCTGTTTTTT.

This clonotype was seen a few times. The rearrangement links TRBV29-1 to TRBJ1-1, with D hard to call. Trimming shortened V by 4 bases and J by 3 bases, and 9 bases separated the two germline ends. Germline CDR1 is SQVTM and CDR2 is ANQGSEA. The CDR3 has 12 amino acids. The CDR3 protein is CSVVSSYTEAFF. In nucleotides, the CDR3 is TGCAGCGTTGTTTCGTCCTACACTGAAGCTTTCTTT.

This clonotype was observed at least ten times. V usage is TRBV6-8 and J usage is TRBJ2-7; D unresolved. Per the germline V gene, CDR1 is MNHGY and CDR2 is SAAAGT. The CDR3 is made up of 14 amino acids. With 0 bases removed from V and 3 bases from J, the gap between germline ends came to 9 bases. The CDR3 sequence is CASSYSLDIYEQYF. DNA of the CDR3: TGTGCCAGCAGTTACTCGCTCGACATCTACGAGCAGTACTTC.

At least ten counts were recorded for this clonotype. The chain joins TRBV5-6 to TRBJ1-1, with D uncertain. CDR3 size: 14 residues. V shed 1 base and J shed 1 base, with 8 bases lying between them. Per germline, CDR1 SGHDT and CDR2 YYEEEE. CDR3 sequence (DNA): TGTGCCAGCAGCTTGACGGGGTCGAACACTGAAGCTTTCTTT. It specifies CASSLTGSNTEAFF.

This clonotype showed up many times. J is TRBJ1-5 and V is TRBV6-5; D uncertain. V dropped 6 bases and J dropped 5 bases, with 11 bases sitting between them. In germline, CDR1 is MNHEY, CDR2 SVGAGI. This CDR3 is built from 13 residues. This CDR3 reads CASRTGPDQPQHF. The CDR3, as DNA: TGTGCCAGCAGAACTGGCCCTGATCAGCCCCAGCATTTT.

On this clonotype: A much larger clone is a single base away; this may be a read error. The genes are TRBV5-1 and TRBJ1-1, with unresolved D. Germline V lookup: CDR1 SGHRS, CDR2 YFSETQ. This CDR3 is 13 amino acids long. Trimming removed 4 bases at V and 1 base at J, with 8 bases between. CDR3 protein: CASSTNRNTEAFF. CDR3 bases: TGCGCCAGCAGCACCAACAGGAACACTGAAGCTTTCTTT.